This TCR beta chain emerged from a study of blood T cell repertoires in COVID-19. Study-level information: Acute and convalescent COVID-19 specimens originated in the United States, Italy and Spain. T cells, B-cell-depleted T cells, or PBMCs provided the cDNA or gDNA that served as material.

As processed by the authors: How many nucleated cells were present was estimated from reference gene primer amplification. Clones were read by immunoSEQ multiplex PCR, and TCRdb kept only the in-frame ones, dropping some. The V and J calls and clone size were taken over from that table, and D and trimming were inferred from the DNA. The top ten hold roughly 2% of the sample, which has around 220,000 clones, roughly 87% seen once. In its sample, this clone was seen a few times. Germline V CDR1 and CDR2: MNHEY, SMNVEV (reference sequence). Trimming removed 7 bases at V and 1 base at J, with 10 bases between. The CDR3 spans 13 residues.

The rearrangement uses TRBV27 and TRBJ1-1; D unresolved. The origin of this receptor is a middle-aged man with active or convalescent COVID-19. Sequenced input: peripheral blood. The DNA of the CDR3 is TGTGCCAGCACCCTGGCCCCGAACACTGAAGCTTTCTTT. This translates into CASTLAPNTEAFF.